One and the same sample provided the 27 T cell receptor beta chains below, sequenced in a study of post-analysis software for immune sequencing data. Study results and limitations: Four or five TRBV segments occurring more often in patients than controls included TRBV5-6, TRBV5-1 and TRBV20-1.

Antigen specificity for these receptors is unknown. Sequencing libraries made from TCR beta cDNA carried unique molecular identifiers. TCRdb reprocessed the PCR reads via MiXCR and lists one record per CDR3 protein. The repertoire includes 750,000 to 950,000 distinct CDR3 sequences, approximately 53% of them detected once, and 4% to 5.5% sits in the top ten. Sequencing used blood. The receptors were gathered from a girl between 5 and 17 years old with multiple sclerosis.

This chain uses TRBV6-5 with TRBJ2-7; D may match TRBD1 or TRBD2 (5 bases each). V lost 2 bases, J lost 3 bases, and 17 bases lay in between. Germline values: CDR1 MNHEY, CDR2 SVGAGI. There are 16 residues in the CDR3. CDR3 sequence (DNA): TGTGCCAGCAGTTACGGCCCCCCGGGGCTAAGCTACGAGCAGTACTTC. Encoded protein: CASSYGPPGLSYEQYF.

V gene TRBV12-3 or TRBV12-4 combines with J gene TRBJ2-4, with 11 positions matching TRBD1. This CDR3 is 16 amino acids long. With V trimmed by 4 bases and J by 1 base, 3 bases remained unmatched. The CDR3 is CASSSGQGAAKNIQYF. The CDR3 DNA reads as TGTGCCAGCAGTTCAGGACAGGGGGCGGCCAAAAACATTCAGTACTTC.

The CDR3 DNA reads TGTGCCAGCAGCCGGGACTTGTCCCAAGAGACCCAGTACTTC. Protein product: CASSRDLSQETQYF. The V and J genes are TRBV11-2 and TRBJ2-5; D may be TRBD2 (6 bases). Trimming took off 5 bases at V and 1 base at J, with 11 bases between the two ends. Germline loops: CDR1 SGHAT, CDR2 FQNNGV. This CDR3 has 14 amino acids. Full variable domain (remainder filled in from reference TRBV11-2 and TRBJ2-5): EAGVAQSPRYKIIEKRQSVAFWCNPISGHATLYWYQQILGQGPKLLIQFQNNGVVDDSQLPKDRFSAERLKGVDSTLKIQPAKLEDSAVYLCASSRDLSQETQYFGPGTRLLVL.

This chain links TRBV3-1 with TRBJ2-5, with 8 bases aligning to TRBD2. V lost 0 bases to trimming and J lost 11 bases; unmatched junction nucleotides: 14. Germline V gives CDR1 LGHDT, CDR2 YNNKEL (reference sequence). The CDR3 has 16 residues. The CDR3 DNA reads TGTGCCAGCAGCCAAGATAGTGGCGGGGGGTACAATGAGCAGTACTTC. Translating it yields CASSQDSGGGYNEQYF.

This clonotype was seen a few times. This chain uses TRBV19 with TRBJ2-1; 7 positions match TRBD2. This CDR3 spans 16 amino acids. After removal of 5 bases from V and 0 bases from J, the junction contained 7 bases not matched to a gene. Germline V gene lookup returns CDR1 LNHDA and CDR2 SQIVND (reference sequence). The CDR3 reads CASSYFGGSSYNEQFF. CDR3 sequence (DNA): TGTGCCAGTAGTTACTTCGGGGGGAGCTCCTACAATGAGCAGTTCTTC.

This chain joins TRBV20-1 and TRBJ2-1; 11 positions agree with TRBD1. CDR1 and CDR2 from the germline V gene are DFQATT and SNEGSKA (reference sequence). The ends lost 5 bases at V and 5 bases at J; junction bases unmatched: 8. The CDR3 has 15 residues. The CDR3 DNA follows: TGCAGTGCTCCAGGGCGGACAGGGGGCGACAATGAGCAGTTCTTC. The encoded protein is CSAPGRTGGDNEQFF.

The rearrangement links TRBV5-1 to TRBJ2-5, with 9 nucleotides matching TRBD2. This CDR3 spans 15 amino acids. The J segment lost 4 bases and the V segment lost 0 bases, leaving 4 bases of the junction unmatched. Germline CDR1 reads SGHRS; CDR2 reads YFSETQ. The CDR3 sequence: CASSLDGSGRETQYF. The CDR3 coding sequence is TGCGCCAGCAGCTTGGACGGTAGCGGGAGAGAGACCCAGTACTTC.

This clonotype was detected many times. The chain employs TRBV2 and TRBJ2-7; weak D call: TRBD2 (6 bases). This CDR3 contains 14 residues. Per germline, CDR1 SNHLY and CDR2 FYNNEI. Trimming removed 7 bases from V and 4 bases from J, with 17 bases in between. The CDR3 protein is CASTPYGGLYEQYF. The CDR3 DNA reads TGTGCCAGCACCCCTTACGGGGGACTGTACGAGCAGTACTTC.

J is TRBJ2-7 and V is TRBV5-1, with D unclear. The CDR3 is made up of 12 amino acids. Germline CDR1 reads SGHRS; CDR2 reads YFSETQ. V lost 0 bases and J lost 6, with 7 bases in between. CDR3: CASSLVRTEQYF. In DNA form, the CDR3 reads TGCGCCAGCAGCTTGGTCAGGACCGAGCAGTACTTC.

This chain connects TRBV4-1 to TRBJ2-7; the match to TRBD2 covers 14 bases. Trimming at V came to 2 bases and at J to 0 bases, leaving 6 bases not matched to a gene. The CDR3 loop spans 18 amino acids. Germline V CDR1 and CDR2: MGHRA, YSYEKL. The CDR3 is CASSQPGLAGANSYEQYF. The CDR3 coding sequence is TGCGCCAGCAGCCAACCGGGACTAGCGGGAGCAAACTCCTACGAGCAGTACTTC.

This rearrangement joins TRBV7-2 to TRBJ2-3; tentatively, D is TRBD2 (6 bases). This CDR3 contains 15 residues. The V and J ends lost 1 base and 6 bases respectively, with 14 bases between them. Germline CDR1 is SGHTA and CDR2 is FQGNSA. CDR3 sequence: CASSLGLGSADTQYF. CDR3 nucleotide sequence: TGTGCCAGCAGCTTAGGACTCGGGAGCGCTGATACGCAGTATTTT. Full variable domain (outside the CDR3, taken from reference TRBV7-2 and TRBJ2-3): GAGVSQSPSNKVTEKGKDVELRCDPISGHTALYWYRQSLGQGLEFLIYFQGNSAPDKSGLPSDRFSAERTGGSVSTLTIQRTQQEDSAVYLCASSLGLGSADTQYFGPGTRLTVL.

CDR3 bases: TGTGCCAGCAGCGCCGGGACTAGCGGGGGGGTTCAAGAGACCCAGTACTTC. Translation: CASSAGTSGGVQETQYF. The rearrangement links TRBV5-5 to TRBJ2-5; TRBD2 matches 16 bases. The CDR3 sequence is 17 residues long. CDR1 is SGHKS, CDR2 YYEKEE, per germline (reference sequence). V gave up 4 bases and J gave up 2 bases; unmatched junction bases: 5.

This clonotype has more than one count but fewer than ten. The J gene is TRBJ2-7, the V gene TRBV9, with D possibly matching TRBD2 (5 bases). The length of the CDR3 is 14 residues. Looked up from germline, CDR1 is SGDLS and CDR2 is YYNGEE. The V end was cut by 4 bases, the J end by 5 bases, with 16 bases between. The CDR3 sequence is CASSPGSLGNEQYF. The CDR3 DNA sequence: TGTGCCAGCAGCCCCGGGTCCCTCGGGAACGAGCAGTACTTC.

V gene TRBV2 combines with J gene TRBJ2-7, with D perhaps matching TRBD1 or TRBD2 (5 bases each). Germline-derived CDR1 and CDR2 are SNHLY and FYNNEI. The CDR3 sequence is 12 residues long. Trimming took 9 bases from V and 7 from J, leaving 16 bases between them. This CDR3 reads CASRDPRGEQYF. In nucleotides, the CDR3 is TGTGCCAGTAGGGACCCGCGAGGGGAGCAGTACTTC. Full variable domain (missing parts from reference TRBV2 and TRBJ2-7): EPEVTQTPSHQVTQMGQEVILRCVPISNHLYFYWYRQILGQKVEFLVSFYNNEISEKSEIFDDQFSVERPDGSNFTLKIRSTKLEDSAMYFCASRDPRGEQYFGPGTRLTVT.

The rearrangement links TRBV7-2 to TRBJ2-3, with TRBD2 matching 8 bases. V gave up 3 bases and J gave up 6 bases; unmatched junction bases: 14. CDR3 length equals 17 residues. CDR1 and CDR2 from the germline V gene are SGHTA and FQGNSA. The chain's CDR3 is CASSFTPAGVRVDTQYF. The CDR3 DNA is TGTGCCAGCAGCTTCACCCCAGCGGGGGTAAGGGTCGATACGCAGTATTTT.

This clonotype was seen more than once but under ten times. The J gene is TRBJ2-5, the V gene TRBV15, with D possibly TRBD1 on 5 matching bases. CDR3 size: 17 residues. Trimming took 0 bases from V and 5 from J, leaving 19 bases between them. The germline gives CDR1 LNHNV, CDR2 YYDKDF (reference sequence). The chain's CDR3 is CATSRDVAGNIRETQYF. For the CDR3, the DNA is TGTGCCACCAGCAGAGATGTGGCAGGGAATATACGGGAGACCCAGTACTTC. The entire variable domain, with the rest obtained from reference TRBV15 and TRBJ2-5, is as follows: DAMVIQNPRYQVTQFGKPVTLSCSQTLNHNVMYWYQQKSSQAPKLLFHYYDKDFNNEADTPDNFQSRRPNTSFCFLDIRSPGLGDTAMYLCATSRDVAGNIRETQYFGPGTRLLVL.

The V gene is TRBV20-1, the J gene TRBJ2-4, with unresolved D. The CDR3 sequence is 10 residues long. CDR1 is DFQATT, CDR2 SNEGSKA, per germline (reference sequence). Trimming stripped 3 bases from V and 7 bases from J, with 4 bases between. The CDR3 nucleotides read TGCAGTGCTAGCGGGAACATTCAGTACTTC. Its protein product is CSASGNIQYF.

CDR3 nucleotides: TGTGCCAGCAGCTTCACAGCCTCCTCGAGCTACGAGCAGTACTTC. Translated: CASSFTASSSYEQYF. J is TRBJ2-7 and V is TRBV5-5; D is uncertain. Trimming pared 2 bases from V and 3 bases from J, leaving 15 bases between. Per germline, CDR1 SGHKS and CDR2 YYEKEE (reference sequence). This CDR3 region has 15 residues.

This clonotype showed up just a few times. The chain joins TRBV7-9 to TRBJ2-6; 9 bases are shared with TRBD1. From germline, CDR1 is SEHNR and CDR2 FQNEAQ (reference sequence). With 3 bases clipped from V and 0 bases from J, the junction kept 3 bases outside the gene matches. This CDR3 spans 17 amino acids. The CDR3 loop is CASSFGTGTSGANVLTF. CDR3 nucleotide sequence: TGTGCCAGCAGCTTTGGGACAGGGACCTCTGGGGCCAACGTCCTGACTTTC.

The rearrangement uses TRBV29-1 and TRBJ1-1; 9 bases agree with TRBD1. The trim removed 5 bases at V and 7 bases at J, leaving 8 bases unmatched. Germline V gene lookup returns CDR1 SQVTM and CDR2 ANQGSEA. The CDR3 runs 13 residues. The CDR3: CSVKRDREHEAFF. In nucleotides, the CDR3 is TGCAGCGTTAAAAGGGACAGGGAACATGAAGCTTTCTTT.

The rearrangement joins TRBV12-5 to TRBJ2-1, with 11 bases fitting TRBD2. Germline V CDR1 and CDR2: LGHNT, FRNRAP. V was pared by 6 bases and J by 4 bases, with 2 bases of the junction left unmatched. The CDR3 loop spans 14 amino acids. CDR3 nucleotides: TGTGCTAGTGGGGGACTAGCGGTTTACAATGAGCAGTTCTTC. This encodes CASGGLAVYNEQFF. The whole variable domain, filled in from reference TRBV12-5 and TRBJ2-1, reads DARVTQTPRHKVTEMGQEVTMRCQPILGHNTVFWYRQTMMQGLELLAYFRNRAPLDDSGMPKDRFSAEMPDATLATLKIQPSEPRDSAVYFCASGGLAVYNEQFFGPGTRLTVL.

The chain combines TRBV25-1 with TRBJ1-1, with TRBD1 as a possible D gene (5 bases). There are 13 residues in the CDR3. The V and J ends lost 7 bases and 2 bases respectively, with 11 bases between them. Per germline, CDR1 MGHDK and CDR2 SYGVNS. This CDR3 reads CASTGGSNTEAFF. DNA for the CDR3: TGTGCCAGCACCGGGGGTTCCAACACTGAAGCTTTCTTT.

The rearrangement links TRBV7-8 to TRBJ2-4, with D perhaps TRBD1 (5 bases). V was cut by 7 bases and J by 5 bases, with 15 bases left in between. The CDR3 is 14 amino acids. Germline V gene sequence: CDR1 SGHVS, CDR2 FQNEAQ. This CDR3 reads CASTPGLVQNIQYF. The CDR3 nucleotides read TGTGCCAGCACCCCAGGGCTTGTCCAAAACATTCAGTACTTC. Full variable domain (rest looked up from reference TRBV7-8 and TRBJ2-4): GAGVSQSPRYKVAKRGQDVALRCDPISGHVSLFWYQQALGQGPEFLTYFQNEAQLDKSGLPSDRFFAERPEGSVSTLKIQRTQQEDSAVYLCASTPGLVQNIQYFGAGTRLSVL.

The chain carries TRBV20-1 and TRBJ2-5; 9 bases are a match to TRBD1. Unmatched junction bases numbered 9, after V lost 3 bases and J lost 4 bases. Germline-derived CDR1 and CDR2 are DFQATT and SNEGSKA (reference sequence). The CDR3 covers 15 residues. Written as DNA, the CDR3 is TGCAGTGCTAGGAATCGACAGGGGGTACGAGAGACCCAGTACTTC. Translated: CSARNRQGVRETQYF.

This chain uses TRBV29-1 with TRBJ2-5; weak D call: TRBD1 (6 bases). The V gene lost 6 bases and the J gene lost 1 base, with 12 bases spanning the gap. CDR1 is SQVTM, CDR2 ANQGSEA, per germline. The CDR3 covers 13 residues. CDR3 nucleotides: TGCAGCGTAGGACAGCCACCCCAAGAGACCCAGTACTTC. This translates into CSVGQPPQETQYF.

Only a few counts were recorded for this clonotype. The V gene is TRBV9, the J gene TRBJ2-7; D may correspond to TRBD1 or TRBD2 (5 bases each). The CDR3 is 14 amino acids. V lost 2 bases to trimming and J lost 0 bases, with 9 bases between them. Germline V gene data show CDR1 as SGDLS and CDR2 as YYNGEE. The CDR3 bases are TGTGCCAGCAGCGTTGGGGGAAACTCCTACGAGCAGTACTTC. Translating gives CASSVGGNSYEQYF.

This clonotype was observed a few times. The chain employs TRBV7-2 and TRBJ2-7; D is tentatively TRBD1 or TRBD2 (5 bases each). The germline CDR1 and CDR2 sequences are SGHTA and FQGNSA. CDR3 size: 15 residues. Trimming stripped 4 bases from V and 2 bases from J, with 15 bases between. The CDR3 region has the DNA TGTGCCAGCAGCTCCCCGGGGCGCTGGGCCTACGAGCAGTACTTC. Protein product: CASSSPGRWAYEQYF. The variable domain in full, with the rest retrieved from reference TRBV7-2 and TRBJ2-7, is GAGVSQSPSNKVTEKGKDVELRCDPISGHTALYWYRQSLGQGLEFLIYFQGNSAPDKSGLPSDRFSAERTGGSVSTLTIQRTQQEDSAVYLCASSSPGRWAYEQYFGPGTRLTVT.